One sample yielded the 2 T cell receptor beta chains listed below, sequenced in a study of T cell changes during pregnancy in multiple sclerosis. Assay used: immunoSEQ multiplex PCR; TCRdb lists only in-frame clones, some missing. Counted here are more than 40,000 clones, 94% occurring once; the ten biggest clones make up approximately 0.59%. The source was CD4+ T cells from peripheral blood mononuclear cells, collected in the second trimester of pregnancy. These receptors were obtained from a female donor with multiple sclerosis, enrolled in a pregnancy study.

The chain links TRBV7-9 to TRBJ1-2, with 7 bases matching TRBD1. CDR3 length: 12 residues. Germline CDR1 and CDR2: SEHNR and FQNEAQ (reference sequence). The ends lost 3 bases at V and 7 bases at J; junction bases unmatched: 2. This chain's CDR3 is CASSFNRGGYTF. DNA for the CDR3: TGTGCCAGCAGCTTCAACAGGGGTGGCTACACCTTC.

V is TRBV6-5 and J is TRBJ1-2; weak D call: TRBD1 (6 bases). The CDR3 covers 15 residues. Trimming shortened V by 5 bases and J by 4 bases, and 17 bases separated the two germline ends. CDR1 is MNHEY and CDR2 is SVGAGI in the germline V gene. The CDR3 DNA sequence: TGTGCCAGCAGTCTATACGCCGGGACACGCTATGGCTACACCTTC. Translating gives CASSLYAGTRYGYTF.